The clone carrying this TCR beta chain has only a few counts. Its antigen is still unknown. Germline V gene lookup returns CDR1 MGHRA and CDR2 YSYEKL. V gave up 1 base and J gave up 11 bases; unmatched junction bases: 13. The CDR3 length is 15 residues. The data originate from a study of T-cell memory formation after mild COVID-19. On the study more broadly: Each donor largely had its own TCR clusters. Broader study findings: Later expanders leaned toward CD4+, whereas clones contracting from day 15 to 85 were balanced CD4/CD8. Detection of some responders pre-infection suggested pre-existing cross-reactive memory T cells participated.

Using constant-segment primers, 5'RACE produced TCR alpha and TCR beta cDNA libraries carrying sample barcodes and UMIs. MiXCR, applied by TCRdb to the 5' RACE reads, yields one record per CDR3 protein. The table has around 450,000 distinct CDR3 sequences, roughly 20% seen once; the top ten hold 8.4%. The chain links TRBV4-1 to TRBJ1-1, with 7 positions matching TRBD1. Material for sequencing was PBMCs or a T cell subset sorted from them (not recorded which). The sequence was obtained from an adult woman who had mild COVID-19 (a few samples of this study predate the infection). Cell type and time point are not known. In nucleotides, the CDR3 is TGCGCCAGCAGCCAAGTCCTCCGGACAGGTGTTGATGCTTTCTTT. Translated, it gives CASSQVLRTGVDAFF.